The present T cell receptor beta chain was sequenced within a study of T cells after yellow fever vaccination. Study details: Fractions of low cell number were prepared using SMART-Seq v4 Ultra Low Input. The study, taken as a whole, reports: Clonotypes shared by both compartments, CD4 and CD8, made up a small share. When the response was secondary, it was weaker but reached its peak faster, day 5 versus 15.

A note on this clonotype: The antigen is not known.

Per the germline V gene, CDR1 is SEHNR and CDR2 is FQNEAQ (reference sequence). CDR3 length equals 15 residues. Deletions cut 3 bases from V and 5 bases from J, with 13 bases between. TCR cDNA was made by 5'RACE template switching, adding a universal primer site and UMIs. TCRdb re-called the 5' RACE reads with MiXCR, one entry per CDR3 protein. The sample yields around 310,000 distinct CDR3 sequences, about 4% seen once. The rearrangement uses TRBV7-9 and TRBJ1-4; no definite D call. This TCR was recovered from a man between 18 and 29 years old who received the YFV17D yellow fever vaccine. This material consisted of PBMCs, taken 5 days after the yellow fever booster vaccination. The CDR3 here is CASSLRERENEKLFF. CDR3 bases: TGTGCCAGCAGCTTGAGGGAGAGGGAGAATGAAAAACTGTTTTTT.